This T cell receptor (beta chain) came from a study of blood T cell repertoires in COVID-19. Overall study context: Whether acute or convalescent, the COVID-19 samples came from the United States, Italy and Spain. From T cells, B-cell-depleted T cells, or PBMCs came the material, which was cDNA or gDNA.

Profiled with immunoSEQ multiplex PCR; TCRdb holds only in-frame clones, not every one. The top ten hold approximately 2.9% of the sample, which has some 220,000 clones, about 86% seen once. This clone has more than one count but fewer than ten. Material: peripheral blood. The receptor comes from a woman younger than 45 who had recovered from COVID-19.

The CDR3 is CASSDGEGNTEAFF. The CDR3 region has the DNA TGTGCCAGCAGTGACGGGGAAGGGAACACTGAAGCTTTCTTT. The chain is built from TRBV2 and TRBJ1-1; D is unresolved. The germline V gene encodes CDR1 SNHLY and CDR2 FYNNEI. The V end was cut by 3 bases, the J end by 1 base, with 9 bases between. The CDR3 extends over 14 amino acids.